Given below is one TCR beta chain in context. Its specificity is not known. Blood CD8+ and CD4+ T cells underwent high-throughput TCR beta sequencing. Bulk CD8+ and CD4+ cells came from magnetic negative isolation; CD8+ TEMRA by FACS. The sample belongs to a study of CD8 T cells in Susac syndrome. When the RNA was reverse transcribed, random hexamers were used with an input of about 0.5 to 1 ug. The CDR3 of TCR beta was amplified by immunoSEQ multiplex PCR across 54 Vbeta and 13 Jbeta. TCRdb independently ran MiXCR on the immunoSEQ multiplex PCR reads; one entry per CDR3 protein. The sample includes approximately 180,000 distinct CDR3 sequences, almost 96% of them seen just once. Study conclusions and caveats: The study conceded that relatively few individuals underwent its TCR sequencing and HLA analysis.

The CDR3 totals 17 residues. CDR1 MGHRA and CDR2 YSYEKL come from the germline V gene. V shed 1 base, J shed 0 bases, and the junction held 6 bases outside the gene matches. The sequenced sample was CD4+ T cells from PBMCs. V is TRBV4-1 and J is TRBJ2-7, with 10 bases fitting TRBD1. The TCR originated in a human donor with multiple sclerosis. CDR3 in amino acids: CASSQGDRGRSSYEQYF. In DNA, the CDR3 is TGCGCCAGCAGCCAAGGGGACAGGGGAAGGAGCTCCTACGAGCAGTACTTC.